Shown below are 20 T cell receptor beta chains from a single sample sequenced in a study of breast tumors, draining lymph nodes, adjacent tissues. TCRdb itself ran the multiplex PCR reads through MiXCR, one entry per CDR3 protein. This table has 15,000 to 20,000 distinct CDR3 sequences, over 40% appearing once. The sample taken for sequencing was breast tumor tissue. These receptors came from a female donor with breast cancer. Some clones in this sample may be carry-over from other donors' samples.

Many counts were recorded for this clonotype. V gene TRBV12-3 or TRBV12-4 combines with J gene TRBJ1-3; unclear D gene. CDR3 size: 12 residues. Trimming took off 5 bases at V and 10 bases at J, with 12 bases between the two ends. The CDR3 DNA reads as TGTGCCAGCAGTCACCTACCCGCTACCATATATTTT. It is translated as CASSHLPATIYF.

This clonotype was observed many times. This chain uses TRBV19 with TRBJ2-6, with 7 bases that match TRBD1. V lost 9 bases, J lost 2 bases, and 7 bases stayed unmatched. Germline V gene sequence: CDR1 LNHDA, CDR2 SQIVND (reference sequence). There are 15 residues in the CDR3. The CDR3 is CASREQGPGANVLTF. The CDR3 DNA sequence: TGTGCCAGCCGCGAACAGGGGCCTGGGGCCAACGTCCTGACTTTC.

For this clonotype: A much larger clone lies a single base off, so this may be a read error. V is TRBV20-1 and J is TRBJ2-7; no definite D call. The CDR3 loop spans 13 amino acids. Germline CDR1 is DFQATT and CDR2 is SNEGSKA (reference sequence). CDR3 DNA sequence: TGCAGTGCTAGAGCAACCGGGTCCTACGCGCAGTACTTC. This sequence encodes CSARATGSYAQYF.

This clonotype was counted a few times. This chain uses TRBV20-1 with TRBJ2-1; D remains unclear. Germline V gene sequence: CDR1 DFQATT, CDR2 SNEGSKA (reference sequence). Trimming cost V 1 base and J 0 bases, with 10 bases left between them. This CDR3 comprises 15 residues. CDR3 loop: CSARAGVGSYNEQFF. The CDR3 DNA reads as TGCAGTGCTAGAGCTGGGGTAGGCTCCTACAATGAGCAGTTCTTC.

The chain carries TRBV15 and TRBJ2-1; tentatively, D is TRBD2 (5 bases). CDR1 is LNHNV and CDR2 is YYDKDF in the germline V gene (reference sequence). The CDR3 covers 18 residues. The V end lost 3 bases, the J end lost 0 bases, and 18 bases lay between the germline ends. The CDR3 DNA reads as TGTGCCACCAGCAGCGTTAATAGCGTCCTGAGCTCCTACAATGAGCAGTTCTTC. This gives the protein CATSSVNSVLSSYNEQFF.

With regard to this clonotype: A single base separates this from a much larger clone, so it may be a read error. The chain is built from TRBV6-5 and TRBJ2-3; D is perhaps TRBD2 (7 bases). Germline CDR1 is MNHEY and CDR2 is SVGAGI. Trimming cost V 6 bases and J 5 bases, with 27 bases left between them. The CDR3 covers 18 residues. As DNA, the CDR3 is TGTGCCAGCAGCCCATCCTCGATGTGGGGGGGCTCGGGAGATACGCAGTATTTT. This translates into CASSPSSMWGGSGDTQYF.

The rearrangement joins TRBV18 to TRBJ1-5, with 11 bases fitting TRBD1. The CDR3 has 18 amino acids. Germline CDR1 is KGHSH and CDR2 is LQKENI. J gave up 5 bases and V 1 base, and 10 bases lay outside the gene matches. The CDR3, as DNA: TGTGCCAGCTCACCACTCGGCTCTCTGGGACAGGGGGATCAGCCCCAGCATTTT. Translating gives CASSPLGSLGQGDQPQHF. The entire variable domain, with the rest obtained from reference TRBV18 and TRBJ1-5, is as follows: NAGVMQNPRHLVRRRGQEARLRCSPMKGHSHVYWYRQLPEEGLKFMVYLQKENIIDESGMPKERFSAEFPKEGPSILRIQQVVRGDSAAYFCASSPLGSLGQGDQPQHFGDGTRLSIL.

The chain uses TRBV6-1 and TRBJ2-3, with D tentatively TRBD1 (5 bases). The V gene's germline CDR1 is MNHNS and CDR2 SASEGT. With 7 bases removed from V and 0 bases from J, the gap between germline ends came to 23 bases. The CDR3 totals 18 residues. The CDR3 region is CASKPRTSAKTSTDTQYF. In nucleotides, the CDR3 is TGTGCCAGCAAACCCCGGACATCAGCGAAAACTAGCACAGATACGCAGTATTTT.

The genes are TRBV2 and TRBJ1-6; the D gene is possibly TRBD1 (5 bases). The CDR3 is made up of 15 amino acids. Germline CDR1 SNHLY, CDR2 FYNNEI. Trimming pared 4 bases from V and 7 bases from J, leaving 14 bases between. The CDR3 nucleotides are TGTGCCAGCAGTGGGGACGCCTTGGGGAATTCACCCCTCCACTTT. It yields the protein CASSGDALGNSPLHF. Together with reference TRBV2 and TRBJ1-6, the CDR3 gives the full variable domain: EPEVTQTPSHQVTQMGQEVILRCVPISNHLYFYWYRQILGQKVEFLVSFYNNEISEKSEIFDDQFSVERPDGSNFTLKIRSTKLEDSAMYFCASSGDALGNSPLHFGNGTRLTVT.

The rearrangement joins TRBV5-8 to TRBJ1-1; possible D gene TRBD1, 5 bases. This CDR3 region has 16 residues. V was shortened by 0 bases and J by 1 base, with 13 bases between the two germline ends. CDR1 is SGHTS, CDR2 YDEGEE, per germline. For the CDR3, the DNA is TGTGCCAGCAGCTTGGGACAGCCCTTGAAGAACACTGAAGCTTTCTTT. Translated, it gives CASSLGQPLKNTEAFF.

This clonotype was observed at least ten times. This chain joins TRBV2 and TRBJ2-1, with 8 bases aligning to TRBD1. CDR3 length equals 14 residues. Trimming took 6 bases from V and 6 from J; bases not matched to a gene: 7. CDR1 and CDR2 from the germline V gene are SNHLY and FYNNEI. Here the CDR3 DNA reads TGTGCCAGCAGGCTGACAGGGGTCTTCAATGAGCAGTTCTTC. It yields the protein CASRLTGVFNEQFF.

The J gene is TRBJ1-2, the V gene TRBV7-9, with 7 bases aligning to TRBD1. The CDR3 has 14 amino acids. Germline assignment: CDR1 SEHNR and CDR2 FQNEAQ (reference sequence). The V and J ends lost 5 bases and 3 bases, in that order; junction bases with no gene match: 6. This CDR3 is CASSPRDRDYGYTF. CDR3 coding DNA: TGTGCCAGCAGCCCCCGGGACAGAGACTATGGCTACACCTTC.

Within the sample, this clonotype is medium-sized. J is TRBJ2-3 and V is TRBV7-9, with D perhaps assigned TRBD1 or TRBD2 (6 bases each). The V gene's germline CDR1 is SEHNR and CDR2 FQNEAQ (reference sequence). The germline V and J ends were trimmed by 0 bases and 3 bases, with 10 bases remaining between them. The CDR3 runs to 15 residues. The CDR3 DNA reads TGTGCCAGCAGCTTAGCCCAGGGGAGGACAGATACGCAGTATTTT. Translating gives CASSLAQGRTDTQYF.

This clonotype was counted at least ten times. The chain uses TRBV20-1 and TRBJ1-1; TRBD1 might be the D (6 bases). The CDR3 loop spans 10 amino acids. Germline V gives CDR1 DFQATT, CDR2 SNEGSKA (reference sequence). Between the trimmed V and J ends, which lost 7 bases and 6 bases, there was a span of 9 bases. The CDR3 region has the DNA TGCAGTGAGGACAGCCCTGAAGCTTTCTTT. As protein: CSEDSPEAFF.

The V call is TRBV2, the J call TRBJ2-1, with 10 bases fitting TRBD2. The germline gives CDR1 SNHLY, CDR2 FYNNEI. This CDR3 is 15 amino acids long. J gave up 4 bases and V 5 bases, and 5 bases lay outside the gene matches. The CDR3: CASSLTSGAYNEQFF. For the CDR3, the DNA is TGTGCCAGCAGTCTAACTAGCGGGGCTTACAATGAGCAGTTCTTC.

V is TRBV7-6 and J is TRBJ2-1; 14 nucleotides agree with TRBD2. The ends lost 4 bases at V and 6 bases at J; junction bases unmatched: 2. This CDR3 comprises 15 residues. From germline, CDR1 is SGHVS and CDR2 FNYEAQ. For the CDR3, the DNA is TGTGCCAGCAGCTCGGGACTAGCGGGAGCCAATGAGCAGTTCTTC. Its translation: CASSSGLAGANEQFF. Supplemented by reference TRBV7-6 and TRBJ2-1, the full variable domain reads GAGVSQSPRYKVTKRGQDVALRCDPISGHVSLYWYRQALGQGPEFLTYFNYEAQQDKSGLPNDRFSAERPEGSISTLTIQRTEQRDSAMYRCASSSGLAGANEQFFGPGTRLTVL.

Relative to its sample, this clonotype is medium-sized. The CDR3, as DNA: TGCAGTGCTACCCCGAGGGTGGGTCATTCACCCCTCCACTTT. Translation gives CSATPRVGHSPLHF. The gene calls are TRBV20-1 and TRBJ1-6; no clear D gene. V was clipped by 4 bases and J by 8 bases, with 15 bases between them. The CDR3 extends over 14 amino acids. The V gene's germline CDR1 is DFQATT and CDR2 SNEGSKA (reference sequence).

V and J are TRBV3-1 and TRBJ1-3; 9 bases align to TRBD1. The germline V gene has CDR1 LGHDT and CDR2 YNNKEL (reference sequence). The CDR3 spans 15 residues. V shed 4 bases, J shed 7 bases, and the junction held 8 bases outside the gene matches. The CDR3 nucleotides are TGTGCCAGCAGCCTGGGGGACAGGGTAGCGAACACCATATATTTT. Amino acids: CASSLGDRVANTIYF.

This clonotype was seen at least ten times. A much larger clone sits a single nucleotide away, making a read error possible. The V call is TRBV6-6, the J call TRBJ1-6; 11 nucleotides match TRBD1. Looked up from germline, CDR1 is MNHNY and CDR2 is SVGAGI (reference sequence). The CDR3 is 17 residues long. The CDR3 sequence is CASSLGTGGLRNSPFHF. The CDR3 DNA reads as TGTGCCAGCAGCCTCGGGACAGGGGGTCTGCGGAATTCACCCTTCCACTTT.

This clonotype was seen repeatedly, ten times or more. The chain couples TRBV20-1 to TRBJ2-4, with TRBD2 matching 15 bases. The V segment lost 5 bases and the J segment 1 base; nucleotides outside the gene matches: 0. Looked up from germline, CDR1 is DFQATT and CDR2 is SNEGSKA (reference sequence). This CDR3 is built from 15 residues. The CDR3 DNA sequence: TGCAGTGCTGGGACTAGCGGGAGGGCCAAAAACATTCAGTACTTC. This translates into CSAGTSGRAKNIQYF.